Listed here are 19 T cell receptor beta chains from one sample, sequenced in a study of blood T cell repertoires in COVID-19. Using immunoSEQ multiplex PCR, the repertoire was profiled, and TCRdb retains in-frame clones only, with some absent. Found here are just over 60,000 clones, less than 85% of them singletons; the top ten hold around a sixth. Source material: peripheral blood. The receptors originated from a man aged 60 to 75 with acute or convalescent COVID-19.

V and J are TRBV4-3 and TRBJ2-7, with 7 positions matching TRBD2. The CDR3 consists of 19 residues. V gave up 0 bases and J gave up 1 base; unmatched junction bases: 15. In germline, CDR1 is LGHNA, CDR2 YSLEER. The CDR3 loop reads CASSQDPNPLSGTSYEQYF. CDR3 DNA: TGCGCCAGCAGCCAAGATCCCAACCCCCTCAGCGGGACTTCCTACGAGCAGTACTTC.

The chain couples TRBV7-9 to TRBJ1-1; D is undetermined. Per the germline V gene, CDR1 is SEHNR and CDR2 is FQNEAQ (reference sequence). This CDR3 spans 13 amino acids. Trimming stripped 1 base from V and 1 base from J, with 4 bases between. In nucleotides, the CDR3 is TGTGCCAGCAGCTTAGAACAGAACACTGAAGCTTTCTTT. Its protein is CASSLEQNTEAFF.

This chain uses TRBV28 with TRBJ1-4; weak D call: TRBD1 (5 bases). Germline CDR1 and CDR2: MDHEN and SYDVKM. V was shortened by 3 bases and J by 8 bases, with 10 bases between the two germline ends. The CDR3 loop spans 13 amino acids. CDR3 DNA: TGTGCCAGCAGTTTGCCAGGGTTGGAAAAACTGTTTTTT. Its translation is CASSLPGLEKLFF.

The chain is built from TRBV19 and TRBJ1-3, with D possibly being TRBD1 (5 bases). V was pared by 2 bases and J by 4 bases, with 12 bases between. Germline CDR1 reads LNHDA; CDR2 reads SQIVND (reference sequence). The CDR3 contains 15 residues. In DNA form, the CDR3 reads TGTGCCAGTAGTATACGCGGGGGATCCGGAAACACCATATATTTT. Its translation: CASSIRGGSGNTIYF.

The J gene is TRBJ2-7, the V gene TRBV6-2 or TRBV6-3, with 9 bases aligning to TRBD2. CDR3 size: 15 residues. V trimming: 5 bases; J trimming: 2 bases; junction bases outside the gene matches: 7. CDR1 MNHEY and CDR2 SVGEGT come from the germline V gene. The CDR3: CASSPEREATYEQYF. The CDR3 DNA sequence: TGTGCCAGCAGTCCCGAGCGGGAGGCAACCTACGAGCAGTACTTC.

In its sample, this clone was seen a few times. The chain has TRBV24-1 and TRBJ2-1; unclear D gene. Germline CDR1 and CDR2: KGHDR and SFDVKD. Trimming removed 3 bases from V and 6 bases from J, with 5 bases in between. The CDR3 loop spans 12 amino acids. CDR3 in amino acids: CATSDLINEQFF. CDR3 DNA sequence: TGTGCCACCAGTGATCTAATCAATGAGCAGTTCTTC.

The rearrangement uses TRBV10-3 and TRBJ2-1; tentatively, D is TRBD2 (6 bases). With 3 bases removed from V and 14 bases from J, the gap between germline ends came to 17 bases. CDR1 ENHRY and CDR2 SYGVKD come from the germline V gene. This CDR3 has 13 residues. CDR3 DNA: TGTGCCATCAGTGATCGACGGGGGTTGGTTGAGTTCTTC. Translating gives CAISDRRGLVEFF.

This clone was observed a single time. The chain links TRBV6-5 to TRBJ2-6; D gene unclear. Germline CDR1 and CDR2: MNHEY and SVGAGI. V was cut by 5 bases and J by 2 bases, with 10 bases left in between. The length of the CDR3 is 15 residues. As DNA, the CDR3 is TGTGCCAGCAGTCCTAGGAATCCTGGGGCCAACGTCCTGACTTTC. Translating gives CASSPRNPGANVLTF.

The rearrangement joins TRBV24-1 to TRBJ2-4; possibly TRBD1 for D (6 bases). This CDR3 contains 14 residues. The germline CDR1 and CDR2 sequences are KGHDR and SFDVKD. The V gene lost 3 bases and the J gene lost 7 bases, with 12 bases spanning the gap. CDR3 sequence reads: CATSDTDRWNIQYF. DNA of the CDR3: TGTGCCACCAGTGATACCGACAGGTGGAACATTCAGTACTTC.

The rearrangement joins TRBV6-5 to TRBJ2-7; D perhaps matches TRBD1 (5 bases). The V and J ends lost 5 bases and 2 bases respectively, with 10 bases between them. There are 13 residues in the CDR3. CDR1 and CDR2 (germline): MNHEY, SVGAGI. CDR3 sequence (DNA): TGTGCCAGCAGTCAGACAGATCCCTACGAGCAGTACTTC. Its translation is CASSQTDPYEQYF.

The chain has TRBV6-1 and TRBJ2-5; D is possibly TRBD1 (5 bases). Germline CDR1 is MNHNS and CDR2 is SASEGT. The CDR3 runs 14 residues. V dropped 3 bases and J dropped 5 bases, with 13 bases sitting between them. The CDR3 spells CASSENRRMETQYF. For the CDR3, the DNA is TGTGCCAGCAGTGAGAACAGGAGAATGGAGACCCAGTACTTC.

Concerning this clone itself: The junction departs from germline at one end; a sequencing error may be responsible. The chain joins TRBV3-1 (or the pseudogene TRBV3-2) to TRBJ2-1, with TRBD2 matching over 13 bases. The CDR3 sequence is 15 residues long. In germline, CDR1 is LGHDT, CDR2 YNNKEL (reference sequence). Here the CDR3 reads CASSQDQTSGRAPIF. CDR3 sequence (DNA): TGTGCCAGCAGCCAAGACCAAACTAGCGGGAGGGCCCCGATCTTC.

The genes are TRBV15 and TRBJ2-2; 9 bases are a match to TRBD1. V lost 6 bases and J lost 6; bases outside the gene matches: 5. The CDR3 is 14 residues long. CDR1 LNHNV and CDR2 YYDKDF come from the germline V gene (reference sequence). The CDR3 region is CATSRTGGAGELFF. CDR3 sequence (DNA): TGTGCCACCAGTCGTACAGGGGGCGCCGGGGAGCTGTTTTTT.

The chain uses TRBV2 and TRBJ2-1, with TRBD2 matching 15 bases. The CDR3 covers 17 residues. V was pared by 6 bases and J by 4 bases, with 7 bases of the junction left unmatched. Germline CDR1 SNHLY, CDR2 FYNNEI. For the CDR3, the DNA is TGTGCCAGCAGGGAGGGACTAGCGGGAGGACGATACAATGAGCAGTTCTTC. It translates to CASREGLAGGRYNEQFF.

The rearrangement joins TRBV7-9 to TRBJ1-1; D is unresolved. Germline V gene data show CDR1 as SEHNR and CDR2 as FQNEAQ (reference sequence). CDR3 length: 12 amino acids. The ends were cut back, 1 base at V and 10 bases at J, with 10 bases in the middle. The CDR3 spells CASSLDWGGAFF. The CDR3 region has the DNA TGTGCCAGCAGCTTAGATTGGGGAGGAGCTTTCTTT.

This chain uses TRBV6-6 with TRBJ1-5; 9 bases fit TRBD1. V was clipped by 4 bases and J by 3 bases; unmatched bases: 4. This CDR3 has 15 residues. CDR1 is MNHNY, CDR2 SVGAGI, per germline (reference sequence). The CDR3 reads CASSFGQGHNQPQHF. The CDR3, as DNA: TGTGCCAGCAGTTTCGGACAGGGGCACAATCAGCCCCAGCATTTT.

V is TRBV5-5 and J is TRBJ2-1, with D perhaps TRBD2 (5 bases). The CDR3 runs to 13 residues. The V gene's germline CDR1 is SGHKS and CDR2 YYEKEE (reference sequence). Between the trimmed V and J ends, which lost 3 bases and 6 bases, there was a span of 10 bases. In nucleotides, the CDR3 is TGTGCCAGCAGCTCTGGAGGCCTCAATGAGCAGTTCTTC. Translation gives CASSSGGLNEQFF. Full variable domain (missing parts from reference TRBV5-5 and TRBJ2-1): DAGVTQSPTHLIKTRGQQVTLRCSPISGHKSVSWYQQVLGQGPQFIFQYYEKEERGRGNFPDRFSARQFPNYSSELNVNALLLGDSALYLCASSSGGLNEQFFGPGTRLTVL.

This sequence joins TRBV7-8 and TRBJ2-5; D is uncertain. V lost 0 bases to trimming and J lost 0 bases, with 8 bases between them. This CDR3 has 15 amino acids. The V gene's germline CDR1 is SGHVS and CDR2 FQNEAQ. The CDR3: CASSLALDYQETQYF. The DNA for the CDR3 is TGTGCCAGCAGCTTAGCGCTTGACTACCAAGAGACCCAGTACTTC.

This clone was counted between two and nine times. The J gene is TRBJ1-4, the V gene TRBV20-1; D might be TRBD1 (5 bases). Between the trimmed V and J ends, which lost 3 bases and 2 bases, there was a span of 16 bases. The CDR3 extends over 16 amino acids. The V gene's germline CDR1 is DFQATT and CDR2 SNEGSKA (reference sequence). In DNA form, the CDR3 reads TGCAGTGCTAGTGGGGACGGGGGAAGCACTAATGAAAAACTGTTTTTT. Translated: CSASGDGGSTNEKLFF.